One TCR beta chain is described in this entry. Antigen: not known. This record belongs to a study of T cells after yellow fever vaccination. Points from the study as a whole: Subsequent booster samples again held most clones from primary vaccination (more than 95% CD4, just under 90% CD8). By day 5 rather than day 15, the secondary response had peaked, though it was weaker. Abundant bulk-derived clonotypes could contaminate FACS-sorted repertoires.

Template switching by 5'RACE produced TCR cDNA, adding a universal primer site and UMIs. TCRdb analysed the 5' RACE reads with MiXCR anew, one entry per CDR3 protein. This table has 450,000 to 650,000 distinct CDR3 sequences, approximately 15% appearing once. The CDR3 runs 12 residues. The germline V and J ends were trimmed by 7 bases and 2 bases, with 11 bases remaining between them. CDR1 DFQATT and CDR2 SNEGSKA come from the germline V gene (reference sequence). This chain connects TRBV20-1 to TRBJ2-5; D unresolved. This TCR was sampled from a young man who received the YFV17D yellow fever vaccine. The sequencing used PBMCs, collected on the day of the yellow fever booster vaccination. CDR3 sequence: CSGHRGQETQYF. DNA for the CDR3: TGCAGTGGACACCGTGGACAAGAGACCCAGTACTTC.